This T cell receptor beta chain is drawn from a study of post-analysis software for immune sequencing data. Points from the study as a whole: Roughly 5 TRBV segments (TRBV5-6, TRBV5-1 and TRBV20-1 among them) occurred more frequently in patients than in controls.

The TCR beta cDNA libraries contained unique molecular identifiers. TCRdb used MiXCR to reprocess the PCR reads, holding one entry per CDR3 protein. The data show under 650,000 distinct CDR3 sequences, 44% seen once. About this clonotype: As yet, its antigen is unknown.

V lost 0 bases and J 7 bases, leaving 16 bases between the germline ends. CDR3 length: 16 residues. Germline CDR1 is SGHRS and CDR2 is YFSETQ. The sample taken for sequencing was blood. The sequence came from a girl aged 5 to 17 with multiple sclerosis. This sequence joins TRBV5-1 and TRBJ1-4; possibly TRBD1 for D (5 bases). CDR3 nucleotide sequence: TGCGCCAGCAGCTTGGGGCAGGGCAAGGTGGCTGAAAAACTGTTTTTT. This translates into CASSLGQGKVAEKLFF.